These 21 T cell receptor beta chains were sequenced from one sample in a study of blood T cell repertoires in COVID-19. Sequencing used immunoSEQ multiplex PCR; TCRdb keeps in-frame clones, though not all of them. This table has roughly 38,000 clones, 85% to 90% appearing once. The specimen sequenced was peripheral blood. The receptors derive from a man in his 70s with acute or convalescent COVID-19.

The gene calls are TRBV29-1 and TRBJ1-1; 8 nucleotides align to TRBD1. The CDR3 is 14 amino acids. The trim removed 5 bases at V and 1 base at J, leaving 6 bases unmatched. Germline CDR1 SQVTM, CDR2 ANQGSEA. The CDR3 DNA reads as TGCAGCGTTCCCGGACAGGGACCGAACACTGAAGCTTTCTTT. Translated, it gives CSVPGQGPNTEAFF.

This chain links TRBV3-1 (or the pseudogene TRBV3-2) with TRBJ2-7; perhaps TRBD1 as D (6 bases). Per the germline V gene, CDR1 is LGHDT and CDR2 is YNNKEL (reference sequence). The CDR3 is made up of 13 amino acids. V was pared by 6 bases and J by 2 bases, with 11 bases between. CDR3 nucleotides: TGTGCCAGCAGTCGGACAGCCGCCTACGAGCAGTACTTC. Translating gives CASSRTAAYEQYF.

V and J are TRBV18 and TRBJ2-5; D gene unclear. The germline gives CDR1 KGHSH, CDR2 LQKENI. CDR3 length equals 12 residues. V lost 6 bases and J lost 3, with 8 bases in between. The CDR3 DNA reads TGTGCCAGCTCGCCTACCGAAGAGACCCAGTACTTC. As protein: CASSPTEETQYF.

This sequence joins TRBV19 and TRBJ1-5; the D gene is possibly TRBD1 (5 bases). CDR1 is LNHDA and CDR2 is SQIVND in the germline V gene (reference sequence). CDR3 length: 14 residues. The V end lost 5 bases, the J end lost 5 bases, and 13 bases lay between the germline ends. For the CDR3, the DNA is TGTGCCAGTAGTCCCAGGGCTGGAGATCAGCCCCAGCATTTT. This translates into CASSPRAGDQPQHF. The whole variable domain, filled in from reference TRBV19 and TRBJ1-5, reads DGGITQSPKYLFRKEGQNVTLSCEQNLNHDAMYWYRQDPGQGLRLIYYSQIVNDFQKGDIAEGYSVSREKKESFPLTVTSAQKNPTAFYLCASSPRAGDQPQHFGDGTRLSIL.

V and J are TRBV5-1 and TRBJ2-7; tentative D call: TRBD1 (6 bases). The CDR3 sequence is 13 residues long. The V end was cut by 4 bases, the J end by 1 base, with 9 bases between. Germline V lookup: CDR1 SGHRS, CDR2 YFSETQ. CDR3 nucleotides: TGCGCCAGCAGCCCCAGGGGTTCCTACGAGCAGTACTTC. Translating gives CASSPRGSYEQYF. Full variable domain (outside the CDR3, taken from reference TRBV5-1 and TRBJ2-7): KAGVTQTPRYLIKTRGQQVTLSCSPISGHRSVSWYQQTPGQGLQFLFEYFSETQRNKGNFPGRFSGRQFSNSRSEMNVSTLELGDSALYLCASSPRGSYEQYFGPGTRLTVT.

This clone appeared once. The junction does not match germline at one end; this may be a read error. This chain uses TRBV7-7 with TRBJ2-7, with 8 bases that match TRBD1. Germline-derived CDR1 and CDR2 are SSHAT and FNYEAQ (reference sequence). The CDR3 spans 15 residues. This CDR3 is CASSLGLGTGYEQYF. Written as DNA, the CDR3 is TGTGCTAGCAGCTTAGGCCTCGGGACAGGCTACGAGCAGTACTTC.

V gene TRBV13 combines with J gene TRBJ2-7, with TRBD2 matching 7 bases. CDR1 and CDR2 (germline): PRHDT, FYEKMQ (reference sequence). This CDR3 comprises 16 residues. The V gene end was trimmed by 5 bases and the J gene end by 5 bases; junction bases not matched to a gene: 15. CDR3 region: CASSSRASGRDDEQYF. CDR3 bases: TGTGCCAGCAGCAGTCGGGCGTCTGGGAGGGACGACGAGCAGTACTTC. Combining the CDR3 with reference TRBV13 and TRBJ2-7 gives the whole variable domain AAGVIQSPRHLIKEKRETATLKCYPIPRHDTVYWYQQGPGQDPQFLISFYEKMQSDKGSIPDRFSAQQFSDYHSELNMSSLELGDSALYFCASSSRASGRDDEQYFGPGTRLTVT.

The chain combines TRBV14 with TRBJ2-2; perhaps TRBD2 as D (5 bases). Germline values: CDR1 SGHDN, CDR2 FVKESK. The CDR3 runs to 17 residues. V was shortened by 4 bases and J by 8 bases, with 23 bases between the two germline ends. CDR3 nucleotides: TGTGCCAGCAGCCGCCTGACTGGAGCGGAACTCTCTGGGGAGCTGTTTTTT. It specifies CASSRLTGAELSGELFF.

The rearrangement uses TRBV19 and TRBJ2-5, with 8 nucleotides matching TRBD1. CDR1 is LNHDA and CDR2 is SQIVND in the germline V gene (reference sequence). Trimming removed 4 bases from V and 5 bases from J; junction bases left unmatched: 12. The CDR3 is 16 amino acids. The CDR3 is CASSTQRQGARETQYF. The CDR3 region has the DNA TGTGCCAGTAGTACTCAACGGCAGGGGGCGCGGGAGACCCAGTACTTC.

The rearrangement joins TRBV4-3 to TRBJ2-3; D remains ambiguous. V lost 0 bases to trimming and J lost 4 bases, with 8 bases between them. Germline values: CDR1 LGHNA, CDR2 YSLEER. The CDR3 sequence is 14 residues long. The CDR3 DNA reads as TGCGCCAGCAGCCAAGATCGGTTATCAGATACGCAGTATTTT. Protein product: CASSQDRLSDTQYF.

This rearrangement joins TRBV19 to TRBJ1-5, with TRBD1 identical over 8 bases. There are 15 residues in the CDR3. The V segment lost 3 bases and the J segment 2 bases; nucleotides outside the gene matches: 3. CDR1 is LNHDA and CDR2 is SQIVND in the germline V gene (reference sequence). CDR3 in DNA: TGTGCCAGTAGTATGGACAGGGTTGGCAATCAGCCCCAGCATTTT. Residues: CASSMDRVGNQPQHF.

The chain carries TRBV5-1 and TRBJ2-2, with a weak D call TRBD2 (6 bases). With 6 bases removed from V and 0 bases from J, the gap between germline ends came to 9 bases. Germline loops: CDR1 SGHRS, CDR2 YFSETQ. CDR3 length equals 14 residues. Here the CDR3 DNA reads TGCGCCAGCAAGGGACTTTCGAACACCGGGGAGCTGTTTTTT. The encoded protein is CASKGLSNTGELFF.

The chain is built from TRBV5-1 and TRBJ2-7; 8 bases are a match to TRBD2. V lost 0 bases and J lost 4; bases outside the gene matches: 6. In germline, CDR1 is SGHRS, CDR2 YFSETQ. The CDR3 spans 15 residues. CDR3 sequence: CASSLASGTRYEQYF. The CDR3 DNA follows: TGCGCCAGCAGCTTGGCCAGCGGGACTAGGTACGAGCAGTACTTC.

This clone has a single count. CDR3 sequence: CASNRGWGRRTDTQYF. The CDR3 DNA reads as TGTGCCAGCAACAGAGGTTGGGGGCGCCGTACAGATACGCAGTATTTT. The chain recombines TRBV5-4 with TRBJ2-3; D possibly corresponds to TRBD1 (6 bases). Germline CDR1 and CDR2: SGHNT and YYREEE (reference sequence). The V end lost 6 bases, the J end lost 3 bases, and 20 bases lay between the germline ends. CDR3 length equals 16 residues.

This chain's CDR3 is CASTPRGQGGFTKNTEAFF. The CDR3 region has the DNA TGTGCCAGTACCCCTAGGGGACAGGGTGGGTTCACCAAGAACACTGAAGCTTTCTTT. This sequence joins TRBV19 and TRBJ1-1, with 9 bases lining up with TRBD1. Germline loops: CDR1 LNHDA, CDR2 SQIVND (reference sequence). The V segment lost 7 bases and the J segment 1 base; nucleotides outside the gene matches: 19. This CDR3 has 19 amino acids.

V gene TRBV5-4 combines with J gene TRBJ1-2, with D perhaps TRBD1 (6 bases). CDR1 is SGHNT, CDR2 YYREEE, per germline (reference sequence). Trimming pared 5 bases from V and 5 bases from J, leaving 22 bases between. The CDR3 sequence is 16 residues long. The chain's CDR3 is CASRLGGGSTRYGYTF. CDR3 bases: TGTGCCAGCAGACTAGGGGGTGGGAGTACTAGATATGGCTACACCTTC.

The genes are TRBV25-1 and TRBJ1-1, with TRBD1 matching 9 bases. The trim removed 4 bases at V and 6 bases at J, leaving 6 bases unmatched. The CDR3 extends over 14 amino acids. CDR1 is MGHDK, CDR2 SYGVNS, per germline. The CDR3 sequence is CASSGLGQGPEAFF. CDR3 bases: TGTGCCAGCAGTGGCCTCGGACAGGGGCCTGAAGCTTTCTTT.

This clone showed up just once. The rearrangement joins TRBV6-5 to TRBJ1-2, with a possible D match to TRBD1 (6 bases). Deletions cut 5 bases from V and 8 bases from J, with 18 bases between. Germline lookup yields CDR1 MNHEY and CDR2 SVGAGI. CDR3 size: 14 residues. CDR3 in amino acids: CASSLNQGKGGYTF. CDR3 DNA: TGTGCCAGCAGTCTAAATCAGGGGAAGGGAGGCTACACCTTC.

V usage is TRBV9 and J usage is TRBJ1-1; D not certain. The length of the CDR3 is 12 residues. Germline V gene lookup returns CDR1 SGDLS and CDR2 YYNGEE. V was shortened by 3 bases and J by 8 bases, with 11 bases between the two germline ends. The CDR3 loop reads CASSAETREAFF. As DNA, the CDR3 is TGTGCCAGCAGCGCCGAGACACGCGAAGCTTTCTTT.

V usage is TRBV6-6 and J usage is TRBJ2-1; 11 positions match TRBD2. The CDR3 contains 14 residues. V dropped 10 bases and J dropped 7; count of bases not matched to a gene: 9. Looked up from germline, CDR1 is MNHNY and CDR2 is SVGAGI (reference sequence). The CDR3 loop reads CAILAGGPGNEQFF. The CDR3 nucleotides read TGTGCCATCTTAGCGGGAGGGCCGGGGAATGAGCAGTTCTTC.

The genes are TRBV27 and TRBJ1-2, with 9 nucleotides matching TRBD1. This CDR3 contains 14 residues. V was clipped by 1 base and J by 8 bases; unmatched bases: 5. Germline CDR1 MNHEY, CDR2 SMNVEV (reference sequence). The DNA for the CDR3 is TGTGCCAGCAGTTTATTTACAGGGGGCGGAGGCTACACCTTC. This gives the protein CASSLFTGGGGYTF.